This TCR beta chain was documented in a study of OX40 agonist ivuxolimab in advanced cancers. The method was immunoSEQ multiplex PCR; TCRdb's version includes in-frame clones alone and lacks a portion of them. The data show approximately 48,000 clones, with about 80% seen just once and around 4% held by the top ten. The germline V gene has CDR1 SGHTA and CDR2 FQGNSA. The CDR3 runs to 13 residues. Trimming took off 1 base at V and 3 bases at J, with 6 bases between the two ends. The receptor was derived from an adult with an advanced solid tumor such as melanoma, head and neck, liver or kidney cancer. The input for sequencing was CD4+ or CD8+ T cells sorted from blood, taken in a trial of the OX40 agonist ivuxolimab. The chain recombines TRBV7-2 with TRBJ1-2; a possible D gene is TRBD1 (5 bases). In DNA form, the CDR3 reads TGTGCCAGCAGCTTAGGACAGTACTATGGCTACACCTTC. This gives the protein CASSLGQYYGYTF.